This T cell receptor beta chain was captured in a study of graft-versus-host responses after intestinal transplantation. The wider study: Anti-thymocyte globulin induction was given to all recipients, followed by tacrolimus and steroids for two to four years.

Measured with immunoSEQ multiplex PCR; TCRdb has only the in-frame clones, and not every one. Among about 130,000 clones, around nine tenths were seen once, and the ten largest hold around 0.15%. As for this clone: Its antigen is unidentified.

The germline CDR1 and CDR2 sequences are SGHVS and FQNEAQ. The CDR3 covers 14 residues. With V trimmed by 5 bases and J by 3 bases, 2 bases remained unmatched. This TCR came from a human donor who received an intestinal transplant. This chain joins TRBV7-8 and TRBJ1-2, with 11 nucleotides matching TRBD1. The material was unstimulated CD4+ T cells sorted from spleen or lymph node cells, obtained before intestinal transplant. The CDR3 nucleotides are TGTGCCAGCAGCCCGGGACAGGGGGACTATGGCTACACCTTC. It encodes CASSPGQGDYGYTF.